These T cell receptor beta chains were read from a single sample in a study of metastatic and nonmetastatic thyroid tumors. TCRdb re-analyzed the PCR reads using MiXCR. The profile shows around 40,000 clones, 15% to 20% of them singletons. The sample was blood. These TCRs come from a male donor with papillary thyroid cancer or a benign thyroid nodule (not recorded which). Some clones in this sample may be carry-over from other donors' samples. CDR3s include the opening cysteine and the closing phenylalanine or tryptophan. The D gene is left open where the match is weak. Rows may omit the clone size; those that give it use once, few, many or a size class.

d_gene | j_gene | v_gene | abundance | CDR3nt | CDR3aa
TRBD1 | TRBJ1-6 | TRBV25-1 | NA | TGTGCCAGCAGTCCTCGACAGGGAAATTCACCCCTCCACTTT | CASSPRQGNSPLHF
TRBD1 | TRBJ1-6 | TRBV20-1 | many | TGCAGTGCTCGGACAGGGGGTGCTCCGTCCAATTCACCCCTCCACTTT | CSARTGGAPSNSPLHF
NA | TRBJ2-1 | TRBV24-1 | medium-sized | TGTGCCACCAGTGATTTCCGGGAGTCTGGGTACAATGAGCAGTTCTTC | CATSDFRESGYNEQFF
TRBD2 | TRBJ2-5 | TRBV9 | many | TGTGCCAGCAGCGTAGCGGGGGTAGCGGGGGAGACCCAGTACTTC | CASSVAGVAGETQYF
TRBD2 | TRBJ2-5 | TRBV10-2 | many | TGCGCCAGCGGGGGGGTGGAGTCAGTTCCAGAGACCCAGTACTTC | CASGGVESVPETQYF
NA | TRBJ2-5 | TRBV10-2 | many | TGCGCCAGCAGTGATTCGAGTAAGACCCAGTACTTC | CASSDSSKTQYF
NA | TRBJ2-5 | TRBV3-1 | many | TGTGCCAGCAGCCATGGCAGGCAAGAGACCCAGTACTTC | CASSHGRQETQYF
TRBD1 | TRBJ2-7 | TRBV3-1 | NA | TGTGCCAGCAGCCAAGTTCAGGGGGCCTACTACGAGCAGTACTTC | CASSQVQGAYYEQYF
NA | TRBJ2-1 | TRBV7-8 | NA | TGTGCCAGCAGCCCCGGGACCCGGAATGAACAGTTCTTC | CASSPGTRNEQFF
NA | TRBJ1-1 | TRBV2 | few | TGTGCCAGCAGTGAAGTGTACAGGGTCGTAGCTTTCTTT | CASSEVYRVVAFF
NA | TRBJ2-5 | TRBV7-2 | many | TGTGCCAGCAGCTTAGAGCGTCGGCGGGGCCAAGAGACCCAGTACTTC | CASSLERRRGQETQYF
NA | TRBJ2-2 | TRBV7-9 | many | TGTGCCAGCCGACCGGAGGTCACCGGGGAGCTGTTTTTT | CASRPEVTGELFF
NA | TRBJ1-1 | TRBV27 | few | TGTGCCAGCAGTTTGACAGGTTACAACACTGAAGCTCTCTTT | CASSLTGYNTEALF
NA | TRBJ1-2 | TRBV6-4 | few | TGTGCCAGAGATCCGGGGCCACGCATTAACTATGGCTACACCTTC | CARDPGPRINYGYTF
TRBD2 | TRBJ2-3 | TRBV6-1 | medium-sized | TGTGCCAGCACCGGACTAGCGGGGGGCGGGGATACGCAGTATTTT | CASTGLAGGGDTQYF
TRBD1 | TRBJ2-3 | TRBV28 | few | TGTGCCAGCAGTTTAGGGGGACAGGGAGCTTCTAATACGCAGTATTTT | CASSLGGQGASNTQYF
NA | TRBJ1-5 | TRBV27 | NA | TGTGCCAGCACCCCTCAACACGTCAGCAATCAGCCCCAGCATTTT | CASTPQHVSNQPQHF
TRBD2 | TRBJ2-1 | TRBV20-1 | many | TGCAGTGCTAGAGATCCTAGCGGGAGTCTAGGTGAGCAGTTCTTC | CSARDPSGSLGEQFF
TRBD1 | TRBJ2-2 | TRBV29-1 | many | TGCAGCGTGAAGAGAGGGACAGGGGACACCGGGGAGCTGTTTTTT | CSVKRGTGDTGELFF
TRBD2 | TRBJ2-1 | TRBV2 | many | TGTGCCAGCAGTGACATAGCGGGAGGGCCCAATGAGCAGTTCTTC | CASSDIAGGPNEQFF
NA | TRBJ1-1 | TRBV5-6 | many | TGTGCCAGCAGGATCGGTAACACTGAAGCTTTCTTT | CASRIGNTEAFF
NA | TRBJ1-3 | TRBV10-3 | many | TGTGCCATCATTCCTAAAAACACCATATATTTT | CAIIPKNTIYF
NA | TRBJ2-7 | TRBV12-3/TRBV12-4 | medium-sized | TGTGCCAGCAGTTTGGGGGAAGTCTACGAGCAGTACTTC | CASSLGEVYEQYF
NA | TRBJ1-2 | TRBV11-2 | many | TGTGCCAGCAGCGCTACGCCGGACAGAATTAACTATGGCTACACCTTC | CASSATPDRINYGYTF
NA | TRBJ1-2 | TRBV11-2 | NA | TGTGCCAGCAGCCCGGCGGGGGGAAACGAATGGTATGGCTACACCTTC | CASSPAGGNEWYGYTF
NA | TRBJ2-2 | TRBV6-1 | many | TGTGCCAGCAGTTCTGCAGGGACCGGGGAGCTGTTTTTT | CASSSAGTGELFF
NA | TRBJ2-5 | TRBV5-1 | many | TGCGCCAGCAGGGGAGAGACCCAGTACTTC | CASRGETQYF
NA | TRBJ2-3 | TRBV20-1 | NA | TGCAGTGATAGAGTGAGTAATAGCACAGATACGCAGTATTTT | CSDRVSNSTDTQYF
NA | TRBJ1-2 | TRBV7-2 | many | TGTGCCAGCAGCAGCCTAGAAAACTATGGCTACACCTTC | CASSSLENYGYTF
TRBD1 | TRBJ2-1 | TRBV27 | many | TGTGCCAGCAGTTTTGCGGACAGGGGCTACAATGAGCAGTTCTTC | CASSFADRGYNEQFF
NA | TRBJ2-1 | TRBV27 | many | TGTGCCAGCAGTTTATCCGGCGGTTACAATGAGCAGTTCTTC | CASSLSGGYNEQFF
TRBD2 | TRBJ2-3 | TRBV12-3/TRBV12-4 | few | TGTGCCAGCAGTTTAGGGACTAGCTCCCCAGATACGCAGTATTTT | CASSLGTSSPDTQYF
NA | TRBJ1-6 | TRBV28 | many | TGTGCCAGCGAGGGTGGGGCAGGGTTAATTTCACCCCTCCACTTT | CASEGGAGLISPLHF
NA | TRBJ2-2 | TRBV12-3/TRBV12-4 | many | TGTGCCAGCAGTTTGAGCGGAGGGGCCGGGGAGCTGTTTTTT | CASSLSGGAGELFF
NA | TRBJ2-7 | TRBV7-9 | NA | TGTGCCAGCAGCTTCTCTACCTACGAGCAGTACTTC | CASSFSTYEQYF
TRBD1 | TRBJ2-7 | TRBV20-1 | many | TGCAGTGCTAGAGATGTACAACGGACAGGCGACGAGCAGTACTTC | CSARDVQRTGDEQYF
TRBD1 | TRBJ1-3 | TRBV6-4 | few | TGTGCCAGCAGTGAACCTGACAGGGCTGGAAACACCATATATTTT | CASSEPDRAGNTIYF
TRBD2 | TRBJ2-2 | TRBV2 | medium-sized | TGTGCCAGCGGAGGACTAGCGGGAGGGGGCGGGGAGCTGTTTTTT | CASGGLAGGGGELFF
TRBD1 | TRBJ2-7 | TRBV15 | NA | TGTGCCACCAGCAGAGGTCGGACAGGGGGCCACGAGCAGTACTTC | CATSRGRTGGHEQYF
NA | TRBJ1-2 | TRBV19 | NA | TGTGCCAGTAGTATTATCTATTTACGCAGGTTCAGTTCACATGGCTACACCTTC | CASSIIYLRRFSSHGYTF
NA | TRBJ1-2 | TRBV29-1 | many | TGCAGCGTTGACAACCCCTTGGGATTGGACTATGGCTACACCTTC | CSVDNPLGLDYGYTF
NA | TRBJ1-1 | TRBV6-6 | many | TGTGCCAGCAGTTACGCCTCGCCGGACACTGAAGCTTTCTTT | CASSYASPDTEAFF